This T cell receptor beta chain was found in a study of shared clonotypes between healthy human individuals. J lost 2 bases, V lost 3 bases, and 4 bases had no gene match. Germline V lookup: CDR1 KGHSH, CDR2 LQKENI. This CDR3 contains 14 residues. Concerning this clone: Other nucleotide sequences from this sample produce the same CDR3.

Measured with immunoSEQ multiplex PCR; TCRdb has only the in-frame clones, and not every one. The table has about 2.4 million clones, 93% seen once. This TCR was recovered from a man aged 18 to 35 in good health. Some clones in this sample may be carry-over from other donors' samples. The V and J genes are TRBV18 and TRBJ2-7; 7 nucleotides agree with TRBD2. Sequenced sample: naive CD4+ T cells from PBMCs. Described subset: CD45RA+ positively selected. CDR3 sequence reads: CASSPGRGPYEQYF. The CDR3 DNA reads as TGTGCCAGCTCACCTGGGAGGGGTCCCTACGAGCAGTACTTC.